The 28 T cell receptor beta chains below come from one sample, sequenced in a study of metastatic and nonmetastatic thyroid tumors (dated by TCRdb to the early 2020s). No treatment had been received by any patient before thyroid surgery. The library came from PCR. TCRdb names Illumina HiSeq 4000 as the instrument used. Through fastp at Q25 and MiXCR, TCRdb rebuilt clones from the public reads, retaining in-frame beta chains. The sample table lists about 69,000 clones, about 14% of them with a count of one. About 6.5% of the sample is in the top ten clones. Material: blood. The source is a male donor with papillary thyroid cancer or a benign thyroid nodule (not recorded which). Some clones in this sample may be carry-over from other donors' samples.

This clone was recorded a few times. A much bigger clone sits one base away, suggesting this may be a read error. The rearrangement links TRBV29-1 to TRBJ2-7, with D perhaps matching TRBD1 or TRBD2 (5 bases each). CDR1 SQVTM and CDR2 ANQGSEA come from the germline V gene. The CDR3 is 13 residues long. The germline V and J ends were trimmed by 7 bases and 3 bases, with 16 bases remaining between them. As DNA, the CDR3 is TGCAGCGCCCGAGGGGCAGGGAGCTACGAGCAGTACTTC. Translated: CSARGAGSYEQYF.

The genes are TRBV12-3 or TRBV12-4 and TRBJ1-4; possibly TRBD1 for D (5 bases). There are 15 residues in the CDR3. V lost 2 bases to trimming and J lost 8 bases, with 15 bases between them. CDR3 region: CASSLLGQGGEKLFF. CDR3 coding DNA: TGTGCCAGCAGTTTATTGGGCCAGGGTGGCGAAAAACTGTTTTTT.

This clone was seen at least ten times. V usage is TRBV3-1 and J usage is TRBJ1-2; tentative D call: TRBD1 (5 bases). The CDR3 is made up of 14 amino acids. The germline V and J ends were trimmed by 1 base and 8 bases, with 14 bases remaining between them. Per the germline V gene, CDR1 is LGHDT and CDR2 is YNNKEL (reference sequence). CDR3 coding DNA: TGTGCCAGCAGCCAAGGTGGCGGGACGGGAGGCTACACCTTC. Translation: CASSQGGGTGGYTF.

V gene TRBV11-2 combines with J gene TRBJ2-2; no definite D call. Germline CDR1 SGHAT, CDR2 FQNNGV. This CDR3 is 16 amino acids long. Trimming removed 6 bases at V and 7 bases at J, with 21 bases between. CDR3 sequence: CASSPAPARYRGELFF. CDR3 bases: TGTGCCAGCAGTCCCGCCCCTGCTAGATATCGCGGGGAGCTGTTTTTT.

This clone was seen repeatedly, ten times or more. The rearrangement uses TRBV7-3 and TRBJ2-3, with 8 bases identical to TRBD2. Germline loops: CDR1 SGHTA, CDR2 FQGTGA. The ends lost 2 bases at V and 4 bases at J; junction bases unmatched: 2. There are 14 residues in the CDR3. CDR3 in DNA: TGTGCCAGCAGCTTAGGAGCGGGAGCAGATACGCAGTATTTT. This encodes CASSLGAGADTQYF.

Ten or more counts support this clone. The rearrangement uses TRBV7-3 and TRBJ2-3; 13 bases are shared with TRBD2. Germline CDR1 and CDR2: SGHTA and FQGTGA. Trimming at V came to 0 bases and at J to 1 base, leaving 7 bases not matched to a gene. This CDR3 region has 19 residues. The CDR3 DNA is TGTGCCAGCAGCTTAACGGGGACTAGCGGGATAGGTCGCACAGATACGCAGTATTTT. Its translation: CASSLTGTSGIGRTDTQYF.

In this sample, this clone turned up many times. This chain's CDR3 is CASSRSNRGTNEKLFF. DNA of the CDR3: TGTGCCAGCAGCCGATCAAACAGGGGTACTAATGAAAAACTGTTTTTT. The chain combines TRBV5-4 with TRBJ1-4, with 7 bases that match TRBD1. J gave up 2 bases and V 4 bases, and 8 bases lay outside the gene matches. The CDR3 is 16 residues long. CDR1 SGHNT and CDR2 YYREEE come from the germline V gene (reference sequence).

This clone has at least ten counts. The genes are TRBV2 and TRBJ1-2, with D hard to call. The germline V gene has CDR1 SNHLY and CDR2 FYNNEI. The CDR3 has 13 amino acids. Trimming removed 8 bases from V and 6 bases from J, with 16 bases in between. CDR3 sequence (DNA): TGTGCCAGCCAAGGGAGCTACCTAAATGGCTACACCTTC. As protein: CASQGSYLNGYTF. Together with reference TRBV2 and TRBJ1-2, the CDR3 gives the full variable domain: EPEVTQTPSHQVTQMGQEVILRCVPISNHLYFYWYRQILGQKVEFLVSFYNNEISEKSEIFDDQFSVERPDGSNFTLKIRSTKLEDSAMYFCASQGSYLNGYTFGSGTRLTVV.

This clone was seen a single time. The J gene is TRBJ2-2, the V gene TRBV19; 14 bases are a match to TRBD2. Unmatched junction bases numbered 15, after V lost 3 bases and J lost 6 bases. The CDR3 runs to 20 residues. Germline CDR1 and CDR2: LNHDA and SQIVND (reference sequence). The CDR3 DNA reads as TGTGCCAGTAGTATGGGACTAGCGGGAGTGGTTCTCGATGGTGCCGGGGAGCTGTTTTTT. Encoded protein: CASSMGLAGVVLDGAGELFF. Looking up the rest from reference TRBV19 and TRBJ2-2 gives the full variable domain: DGGITQSPKYLFRKEGQNVTLSCEQNLNHDAMYWYRQDPGQGLRLIYYSQIVNDFQKGDIAEGYSVSREKKESFPLTVTSAQKNPTAFYLCASSMGLAGVVLDGAGELFFGEGSRLTVL.

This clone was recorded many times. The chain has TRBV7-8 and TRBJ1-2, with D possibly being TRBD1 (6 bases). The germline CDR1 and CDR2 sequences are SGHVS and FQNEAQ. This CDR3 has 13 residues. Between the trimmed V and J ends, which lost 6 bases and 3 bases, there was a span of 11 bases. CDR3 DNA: TGTGCCAGCAGTTACAGGGAAGACTATGGCTACACCTTC. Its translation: CASSYREDYGYTF.

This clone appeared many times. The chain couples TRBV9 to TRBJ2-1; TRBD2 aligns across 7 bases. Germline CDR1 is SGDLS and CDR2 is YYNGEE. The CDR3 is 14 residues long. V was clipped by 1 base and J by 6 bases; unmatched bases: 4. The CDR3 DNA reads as TGTGCCAGCAGCGTATGGGAGGGCCGCAATGAGCAGTTCTTC. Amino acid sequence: CASSVWEGRNEQFF.

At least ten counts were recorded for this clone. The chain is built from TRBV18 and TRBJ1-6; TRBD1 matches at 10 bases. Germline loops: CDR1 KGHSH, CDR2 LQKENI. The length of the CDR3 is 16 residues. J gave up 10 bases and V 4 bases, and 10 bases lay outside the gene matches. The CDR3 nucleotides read TGTGCCAGCTCACTCGACGGGGACAGGGGATACTCACCCCTCCACTTT. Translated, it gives CASSLDGDRGYSPLHF.

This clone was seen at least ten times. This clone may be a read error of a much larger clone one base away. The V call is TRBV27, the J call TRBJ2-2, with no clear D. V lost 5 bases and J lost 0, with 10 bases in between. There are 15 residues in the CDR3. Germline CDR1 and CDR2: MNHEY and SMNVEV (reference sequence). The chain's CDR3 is CASSLDAANTGELFF. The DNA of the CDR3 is TGTGCCAGCAGTCTAGATGCAGCGAACACCGGGGAGCTGTTTTTT.

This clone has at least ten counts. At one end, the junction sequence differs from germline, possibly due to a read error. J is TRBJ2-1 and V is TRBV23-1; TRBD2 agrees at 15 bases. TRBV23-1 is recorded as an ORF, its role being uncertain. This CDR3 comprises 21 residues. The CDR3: CASSQSMGLAGGLRSYNEQFF. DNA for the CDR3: TGCGCCAGCAGCCAATCGATGGGACTAGCGGGAGGCCTCCGCTCCTACAATGAGCAGTTCTTC.

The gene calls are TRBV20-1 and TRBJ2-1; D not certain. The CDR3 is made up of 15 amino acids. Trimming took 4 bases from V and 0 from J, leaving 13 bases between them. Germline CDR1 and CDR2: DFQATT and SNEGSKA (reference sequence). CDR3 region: CSAICSFHSYNEQFF. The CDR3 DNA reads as TGCAGTGCTATATGTAGCTTCCACTCCTACAATGAGCAGTTCTTC.

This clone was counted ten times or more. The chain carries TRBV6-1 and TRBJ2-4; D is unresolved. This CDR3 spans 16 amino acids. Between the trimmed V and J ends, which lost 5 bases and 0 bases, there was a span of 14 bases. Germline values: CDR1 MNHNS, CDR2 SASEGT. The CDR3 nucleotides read TGTGCCAGCAGTTTGGACGCAGTGCTAGCCAAAAACATTCAGTACTTC. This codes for CASSLDAVLAKNIQYF.

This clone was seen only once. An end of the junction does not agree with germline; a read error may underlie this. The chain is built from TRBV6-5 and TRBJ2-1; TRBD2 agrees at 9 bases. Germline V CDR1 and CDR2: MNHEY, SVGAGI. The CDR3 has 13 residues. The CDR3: CTSSSNPSGDQFF. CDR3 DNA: TGTACCAGCAGTTCAAATCCTAGCGGGGATCAGTTCTTC.

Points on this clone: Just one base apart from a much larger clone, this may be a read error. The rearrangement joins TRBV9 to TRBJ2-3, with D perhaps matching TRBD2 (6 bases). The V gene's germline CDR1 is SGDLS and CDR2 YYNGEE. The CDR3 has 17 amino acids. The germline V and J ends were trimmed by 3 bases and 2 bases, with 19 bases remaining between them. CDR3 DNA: TGTGCCAGCAGCGCGGTGGAAACTAGCTGGATCACAGATACGCAGTATTTT. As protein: CASSAVETSWITDTQYF.

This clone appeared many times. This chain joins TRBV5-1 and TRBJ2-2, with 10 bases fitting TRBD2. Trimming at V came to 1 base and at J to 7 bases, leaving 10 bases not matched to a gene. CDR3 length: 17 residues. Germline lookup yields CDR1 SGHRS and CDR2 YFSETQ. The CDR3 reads CASSLYLLAGTDGELFF. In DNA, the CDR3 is TGCGCCAGCAGCTTGTACTTACTAGCGGGAACGGACGGGGAGCTGTTTTTT.

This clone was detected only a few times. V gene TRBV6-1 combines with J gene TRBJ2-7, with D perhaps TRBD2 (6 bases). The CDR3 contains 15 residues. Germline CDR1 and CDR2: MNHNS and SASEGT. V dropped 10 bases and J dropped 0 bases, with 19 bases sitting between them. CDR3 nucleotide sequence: TGTGCCATCGGACTAAGTGGGGTGAGCTCCTACGAGCAGTACTTC. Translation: CAIGLSGVSSYEQYF.

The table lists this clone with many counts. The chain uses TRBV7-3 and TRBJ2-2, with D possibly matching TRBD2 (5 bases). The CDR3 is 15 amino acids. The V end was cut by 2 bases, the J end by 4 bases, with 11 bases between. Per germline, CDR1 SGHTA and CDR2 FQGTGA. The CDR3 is CASSLAREATGELFF. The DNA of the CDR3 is TGTGCCAGCAGCTTAGCCCGGGAAGCCACCGGGGAGCTGTTTTTT.

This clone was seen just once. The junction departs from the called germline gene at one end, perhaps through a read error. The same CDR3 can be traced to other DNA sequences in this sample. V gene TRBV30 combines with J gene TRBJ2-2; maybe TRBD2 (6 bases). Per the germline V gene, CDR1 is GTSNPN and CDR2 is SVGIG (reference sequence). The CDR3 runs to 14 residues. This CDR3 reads CACSRRTNTGELFF. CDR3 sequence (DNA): TGTGCCTGTTCGCGAAGGACTAACACCGGGGAGTTGTTTTTT.

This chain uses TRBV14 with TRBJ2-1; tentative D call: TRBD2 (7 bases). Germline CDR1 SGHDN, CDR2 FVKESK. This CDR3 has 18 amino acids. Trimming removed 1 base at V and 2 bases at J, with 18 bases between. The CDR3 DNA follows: TGTGCCAGCAGCCAAGGCCTAGAGGGCGGGGGCGCCTACAATGAGCAGTTCTTC. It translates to CASSQGLEGGGAYNEQFF.

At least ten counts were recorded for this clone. The CDR3 sequence: CASSLLETQYF. Here the CDR3 DNA reads TGTGCCAGCAGCTTATTGGAGACCCAGTACTTC. The chain carries TRBV11-2 and TRBJ2-5; D unclear. Germline CDR1 is SGHAT and CDR2 is FQNNGV. This CDR3 has 11 residues. V was shortened by 2 bases and J by 5 bases, with 3 bases between the two germline ends.

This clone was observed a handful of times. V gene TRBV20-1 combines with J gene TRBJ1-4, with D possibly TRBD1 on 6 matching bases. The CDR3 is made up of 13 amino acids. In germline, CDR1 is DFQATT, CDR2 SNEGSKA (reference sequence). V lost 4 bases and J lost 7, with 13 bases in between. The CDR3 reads CSAIRGSGEKLFF. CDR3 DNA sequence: TGCAGTGCTATCAGGGGTAGCGGTGAAAAACTGTTTTTT.

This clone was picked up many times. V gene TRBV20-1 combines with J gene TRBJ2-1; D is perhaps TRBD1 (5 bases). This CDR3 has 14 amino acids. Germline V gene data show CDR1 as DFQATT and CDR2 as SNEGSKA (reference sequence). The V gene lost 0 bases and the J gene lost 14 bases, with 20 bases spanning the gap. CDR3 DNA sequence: TGCAGTGCTAGAGATCGGAACTATATCCTCAGGGAGTTCTTC. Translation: CSARDRNYILREFF.

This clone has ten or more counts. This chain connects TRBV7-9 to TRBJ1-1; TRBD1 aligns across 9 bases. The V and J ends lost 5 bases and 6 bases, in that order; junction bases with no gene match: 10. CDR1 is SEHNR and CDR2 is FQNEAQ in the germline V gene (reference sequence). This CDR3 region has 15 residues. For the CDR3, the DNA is TGTGCCAGCAGCCCAGACAGGGGGTGGTTATCTGAAGCTTTCTTT. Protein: CASSPDRGWLSEAFF.

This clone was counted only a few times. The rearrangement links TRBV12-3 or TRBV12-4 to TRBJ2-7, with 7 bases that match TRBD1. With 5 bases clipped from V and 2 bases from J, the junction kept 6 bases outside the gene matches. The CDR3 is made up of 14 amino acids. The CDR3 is CASSRQGRTYEQYV. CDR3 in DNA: TGTGCCAGCAGTCGACAGGGAAGGACCTACGAGCAGTACGTC.